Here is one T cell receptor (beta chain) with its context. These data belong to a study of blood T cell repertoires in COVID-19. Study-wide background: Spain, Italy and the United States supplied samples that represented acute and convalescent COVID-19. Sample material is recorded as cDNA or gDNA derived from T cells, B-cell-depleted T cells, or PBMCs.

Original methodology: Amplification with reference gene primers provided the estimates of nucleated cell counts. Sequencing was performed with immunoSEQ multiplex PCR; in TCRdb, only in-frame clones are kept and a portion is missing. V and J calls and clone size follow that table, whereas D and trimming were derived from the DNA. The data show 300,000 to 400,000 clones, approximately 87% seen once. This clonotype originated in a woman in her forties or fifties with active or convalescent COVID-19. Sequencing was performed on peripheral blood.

The DNA for the CDR3 is TGTGCCAGCAGCATTCAGGGGGTTGGAGCTTTCTTT. Encoded protein: CASSIQGVGAFF. The rearrangement links TRBV7-9 to TRBJ1-1, with TRBD1 matching over 7 bases. The V segment lost 5 bases and the J segment 10 bases; nucleotides outside the gene matches: 7. CDR1 and CDR2 (germline): SEHNR, FQNEAQ (reference sequence). This CDR3 is built from 12 residues.